This T cell receptor (beta chain) emerged from a study of blood T cell repertoires in COVID-19. Study-wide context: Samples taken during acute and convalescent COVID-19 were collected in the United States, Italy and Spain.

Participants were placed into cohorts based on the clinical history they reported. Recovered Cohort 3 donors showed two negative PCRs, clearance, or symptom resolution. This clone is a singleton in its sample. The germline V gene encodes CDR1 LNHDA and CDR2 SQIVND (reference sequence). With 3 bases clipped from V and 2 bases from J, the junction kept 5 bases outside the gene matches. This CDR3 has 15 residues. TCRdb keeps only in-frame clones here, not all; method: immunoSEQ multiplex PCR. The table records approximately 220,000 clones, 75% to 90% of them present only once. This clonotype was sampled from a man between 25 and 39 years old who had recovered from COVID-19. The chain is built from TRBV19 and TRBJ2-5; TRBD2 matches at 8 bases. Sequencing was performed on PBMCs or T cells enriched from blood (not recorded which). The CDR3 loop reads CASSMELAAQETQYF. The DNA for the CDR3 is TGTGCCAGTAGTATGGAACTAGCGGCTCAAGAGACCCAGTACTTC. The full variable domain, in which reference TRBV19 and TRBJ2-5 provide the parts outside the CDR3, is DGGITQSPKYLFRKEGQNVTLSCEQNLNHDAMYWYRQDPGQGLRLIYYSQIVNDFQKGDIAEGYSVSREKKESFPLTVTSAQKNPTAFYLCASSMELAAQETQYFGPGTRLLVL.